The 24 T cell receptor beta chains below come from one sample, sequenced in a study of blood T cell repertoires in COVID-19. Data came from immunoSEQ multiplex PCR; TCRdb stores just in-frame clones and leaves some out. The sample has 95,000 to 150,000 clones; about 88% are singletons. Sequenced input: peripheral blood. These receptors were collected from a human donor in a cohort sampled during active COVID-19.

The rearrangement links TRBV5-4 to TRBJ1-1; D gene unclear. CDR3 length equals 15 residues. V was shortened by 3 bases and J by 4 bases, with 16 bases between the two germline ends. The germline V gene has CDR1 SGHNT and CDR2 YYREEE (reference sequence). CDR3 DNA sequence: TGTGCCAGCAGCTCGCGGGAGTCGAGGGCCACTGAAGCTTTCTTT. It translates to CASSSRESRATEAFF.

CDR3 coding DNA: TGTGCCAGCAGCAGGCAGGGGCCCTCCACCGGGGAGCTGTTTTTT. Protein sequence: CASSRQGPSTGELFF. The chain carries TRBV7-2 and TRBJ2-2; TRBD1 might be the D (6 bases). Germline CDR1 is SGHTA and CDR2 is FQGNSA. V dropped 5 bases and J dropped 4 bases, with 14 bases sitting between them. The CDR3 length is 15 residues.

The chain is built from TRBV28 and TRBJ2-5; TRBD2 agrees at 7 bases. V shed 6 bases and J 2 bases; nucleotides not matched to a gene: 9. The CDR3 extends over 15 amino acids. Germline CDR1 and CDR2: MDHEN and SYDVKM. The CDR3 here is CASRPLAESQETQYF. The CDR3 bases are TGTGCCAGCAGACCTCTAGCGGAGAGTCAAGAGACCCAGTACTTC.

This chain links TRBV6-6 with TRBJ1-1, with D maybe TRBD1 (5 bases). The germline gives CDR1 MNHNY, CDR2 SVGAGI (reference sequence). Trimming left V 0 bases short and J 8 bases short, with 19 bases between. This CDR3 contains 16 residues. The chain's CDR3 is CASSYSIGHLEGEAFF. The CDR3 coding sequence is TGTGCCAGCAGTTACTCGATAGGCCATTTGGAGGGGGAAGCTTTCTTT.

The genes are TRBV7-6 and TRBJ2-2; 9 nucleotides align to TRBD1. Germline V gene lookup returns CDR1 SGHVS and CDR2 FNYEAQ. CDR3 length: 16 amino acids. The ends lost 5 bases at V and 5 bases at J; junction bases unmatched: 9. The CDR3 protein is CASSKTQGAGTGELFF. The CDR3 nucleotides are TGTGCCAGCAGCAAAACACAGGGGGCAGGAACCGGGGAGCTGTTTTTT. Based on the CDR3 plus reference TRBV7-6 and TRBJ2-2, the full variable domain is GAGVSQSPRYKVTKRGQDVALRCDPISGHVSLYWYRQALGQGPEFLTYFNYEAQQDKSGLPNDRFSAERPEGSISTLTIQRTEQRDSAMYRCASSKTQGAGTGELFFGEGSRLTVL.

The CDR3 DNA sequence: TGTGCCAGTAGTATAGGCAGTTTCACTGAAGCTTTCTTT. Translating it yields CASSIGSFTEAFF. This sequence joins TRBV19 and TRBJ1-1; D unresolved. V lost 1 base to trimming and J lost 4 bases, with 7 bases between them. Per germline, CDR1 LNHDA and CDR2 SQIVND (reference sequence). The CDR3 is 13 amino acids. The full variable domain, completed using reference TRBV19 and TRBJ1-1, is DGGITQSPKYLFRKEGQNVTLSCEQNLNHDAMYWYRQDPGQGLRLIYYSQIVNDFQKGDIAEGYSVSREKKESFPLTVTSAQKNPTAFYLCASSIGSFTEAFFGQGTRLTVV.

V usage is TRBV2 and J usage is TRBJ1-5, with a tentative D call TRBD1 (5 bases). The V end lost 2 bases, the J end lost 6 bases, and 14 bases lay between the germline ends. The CDR3 has 15 amino acids. CDR1 and CDR2 (germline): SNHLY, FYNNEI. This CDR3 is CASSELGRRGQPQHF. The CDR3 DNA reads TGTGCCAGCAGTGAATTGGGACGGCGGGGTCAGCCCCAGCATTTT.

This chain connects TRBV28 to TRBJ2-7; D perhaps matches TRBD2 (7 bases). CDR1 and CDR2 (germline): MDHEN, SYDVKM. The germline V and J ends were trimmed by 6 bases and 0 bases, with 9 bases remaining between them. The CDR3 spans 13 residues. For the CDR3, the DNA is TGTGCCAGCAGGGGAGGGGGCTCCTACGAGCAGTACTTC. As protein: CASRGGGSYEQYF.

As regards this clone: The DNA is left out, because the CDR3 cannot be placed on it with certainty; the CDR3 is given as TCRdb lists it. The chain employs TRBV28 and TRBJ2-2; the DNA was not used to check the table's D call, TRBD1. Both ends counted, the CDR3 spans 15 residues. Germline V lookup: CDR1 MDHEN, CDR2 SYDVKM. CDR3: CASSSGQGNTGELFF.

The sample holds a few counts of this clone. This sequence joins TRBV5-6 and TRBJ2-7; D is possibly TRBD2 (6 bases). Germline lookup yields CDR1 SGHDT and CDR2 YYEEEE. The CDR3 loop spans 15 amino acids. V was shortened by 4 bases and J by 3 bases, with 17 bases between the two germline ends. CDR3 in amino acids: CASSPLGGTSYEQYF. In nucleotides, the CDR3 is TGTGCCAGCAGCCCCCTTGGGGGGACCAGCTACGAGCAGTACTTC.

This clone was seen only once. The CDR3 nucleotides are TGTGCCAGCAGCTTAAGCCAGGGTGGCAATCAGCCCCAGCATTTT. Translated: CASSLSQGGNQPQHF. J is TRBJ1-5 and V is TRBV7-9, with D possibly TRBD1 on 5 matching bases. The CDR3 sequence is 15 residues long. The germline gives CDR1 SEHNR, CDR2 FQNEAQ (reference sequence). V lost 2 bases, J lost 2 bases, and 10 bases lay in between. The whole variable domain, remainder taken from reference TRBV7-9 and TRBJ1-5, is DTGVSQNPRHKITKRGQNVTFRCDPISEHNRLYWYRQTLGQGPEFLTYFQNEAQLEKSRLLSDRFSAERPKGSFSTLEIQRTEQGDSAMYLCASSLSQGGNQPQHFGDGTRLSIL.

The J gene is TRBJ1-4, the V gene TRBV30; D not resolved. This CDR3 is 12 amino acids long. V shed 2 bases and J shed 6 bases, with 7 bases lying between them. Looked up from germline, CDR1 is GTSNPN and CDR2 is SVGIG (reference sequence). The CDR3 sequence: CAWSPTYEKLFF. CDR3 coding DNA: TGTGCCTGGAGTCCTACTTATGAAAAACTGTTTTTT.

V usage is TRBV3-1 (or the pseudogene TRBV3-2) and J usage is TRBJ2-1; a possible D gene is TRBD2 (6 bases). Germline V gene lookup returns CDR1 LGHDT and CDR2 YNNKEL (reference sequence). Trimming left V 4 bases short and J 2 bases short, with 12 bases between. The CDR3 contains 15 residues. For the CDR3, the DNA is TGTGCCAGCAGCCCCGGGGGATGGGCCTACAATGAGCAGTTCTTC. As protein: CASSPGGWAYNEQFF.

This chain joins TRBV10-1 and TRBJ2-3; D unresolved. Trimming removed 0 bases from V and 5 bases from J, with 6 bases in between. CDR3 length equals 13 residues. Germline CDR1 and CDR2: WNHNN and SYGVQD (reference sequence). CDR3 in DNA: TGCGCCAGCAGTGAGTCGACTGGAGATACGCAGTATTTT. Its translation is CASSESTGDTQYF.

The rearrangement uses TRBV6-4 and TRBJ2-1; 9 bases line up with TRBD2. The germline gives CDR1 MRHNA, CDR2 SNTAGT. Trimming at V came to 6 bases and at J to 4 bases, leaving 7 bases not matched to a gene. This CDR3 is 15 amino acids long. The CDR3 DNA reads TGTGCCAGCAGCCCTAGACTAGCGGATTACAATGAGCAGTTCTTC. Its translation: CASSPRLADYNEQFF.

The genes are TRBV5-6 and TRBJ1-2; D remains ambiguous. The V gene lost 0 bases and the J gene lost 3 bases, with 9 bases spanning the gap. The CDR3 is made up of 14 amino acids. CDR1 and CDR2 from the germline V gene are SGHDT and YYEEEE. The CDR3 region is CASSLEGRDYGYTF. The CDR3 bases are TGTGCCAGCAGCTTGGAAGGGAGAGACTATGGCTACACCTTC.

V usage is TRBV3-1 (or the pseudogene TRBV3-2) and J usage is TRBJ1-1, with D tentatively TRBD1 (5 bases). The CDR3 consists of 14 residues. Trimming shortened V by 1 base and J by 8 bases, and 14 bases separated the two germline ends. CDR1 and CDR2 from the germline V gene are LGHDT and YNNKEL (reference sequence). Here the CDR3 reads CASSQVFGRAEAFF. The CDR3 DNA is TGTGCCAGCAGCCAAGTGTTCGGCAGGGCGGAAGCTTTCTTT.

The chain carries TRBV11-2 and TRBJ1-2; 10 nucleotides match TRBD1. J lost 2 bases, V lost 6 bases, and 12 bases had no gene match. Per germline, CDR1 SGHAT and CDR2 FQNNGV. This CDR3 is 17 amino acids long. The chain's CDR3 is CASSRSGTGVSNYGYTF. Here the CDR3 DNA reads TGTGCCAGCAGTCGCTCGGGGACAGGGGTTAGCAACTATGGCTACACCTTC.

J is TRBJ1-6 and V is TRBV28; no clear D gene. The V and J ends lost 5 bases and 7 bases respectively, with 18 bases between them. There are 16 residues in the CDR3. Germline values: CDR1 MDHEN, CDR2 SYDVKM. CDR3: CASSVPSGVFNSPLHF. As DNA, the CDR3 is TGTGCCAGCAGTGTACCATCGGGTGTATTCAATTCACCCCTCCACTTT. The entire variable domain, with the rest obtained from reference TRBV28 and TRBJ1-6, is as follows: DVKVTQSSRYLVKRTGEKVFLECVQDMDHENMFWYRQDPGLGLRLIYFSYDVKMKEKGDIPEGYSVSREKKERFSLILESASTNQTSMYLCASSVPSGVFNSPLHFGNGTRLTVT.

This clone was recorded only once. DNA for the CDR3: TGTGCCAGCAGCCAAGAAAGCGCGGGTTATCATGAGCAGTTCTTC. Residues: CASSQESAGYHEQFF. This chain links TRBV3-1 (or the pseudogene TRBV3-2) with TRBJ2-1; D might be TRBD2 (5 bases). The germline CDR1 and CDR2 sequences are LGHDT and YNNKEL (reference sequence). V gave up 0 bases and J gave up 8 bases, with 14 bases separating them. The CDR3 is made up of 15 amino acids.

This chain links TRBV5-1 with TRBJ1-4, with 9 bases aligning to TRBD1. V lost 3 bases, J lost 7 bases, and 7 bases stayed unmatched. The CDR3 covers 15 residues. The germline CDR1 and CDR2 sequences are SGHRS and YFSETQ. The CDR3 sequence is CASSSTGQGGEKLFF. The CDR3 DNA follows: TGCGCCAGCAGCTCGACGGGACAGGGAGGTGAAAAACTGTTTTTT. The full variable domain, completed using reference TRBV5-1 and TRBJ1-4, is KAGVTQTPRYLIKTRGQQVTLSCSPISGHRSVSWYQQTPGQGLQFLFEYFSETQRNKGNFPGRFSGRQFSNSRSEMNVSTLELGDSALYLCASSSTGQGGEKLFFGSGTQLSVL.

CDR3 coding DNA: TGTGCCAGTAGCCCTGGGACAGGTTTTTCACCCCTCCACTTT. It translates to CASSPGTGFSPLHF. This chain uses TRBV19 with TRBJ1-6; 8 nucleotides align to TRBD1. This CDR3 spans 14 amino acids. Germline V gene lookup returns CDR1 LNHDA and CDR2 SQIVND (reference sequence). The trim removed 6 bases at V and 9 bases at J, leaving 7 bases unmatched.

The rearrangement links TRBV11-2 to TRBJ1-5; no clear D. The CDR3 loop spans 13 amino acids. Germline assignment: CDR1 SGHAT and CDR2 FQNNGV. V lost 0 bases and J lost 5, with 5 bases in between. For the CDR3, the DNA is TGTGCCAGCAGCTTAGACAGGTATCAGCCCCAGCATTTT. It specifies CASSLDRYQPQHF.

This rearrangement joins TRBV9 to TRBJ1-2; tentative D call: TRBD1 (6 bases). The length of the CDR3 is 14 residues. The V end lost 0 bases, the J end lost 4 bases, and 10 bases lay between the germline ends. Looked up from germline, CDR1 is SGDLS and CDR2 is YYNGEE. As DNA, the CDR3 is TGTGCCAGCAGCGTAGAAGGCAGGGGCTATGGCTACACCTTC. The encoded protein is CASSVEGRGYGYTF. Combining the CDR3 with reference TRBV9 and TRBJ1-2 gives the whole variable domain DSGVTQTPKHLITATGQRVTLRCSPRSGDLSVYWYQQSLDQGLQFLIQYYNGEERAKGNILERFSAQQFPDLHSELNLSSLELGDSALYFCASSVEGRGYGYTFGSGTRLTVV.